This T cell receptor (beta chain) originates from a study of T cell repertoires in cytomegalovirus infection. In the study overall: Both a matching HLA type and CMV infection were indicated by public TCR beta signatures.

General study points: What dominated the ex vivo response were HLA-C-restricted CMV-specific TCR beta clonotypes.

Points on this clonotype: Its antigen is unidentified.

The germline gives CDR1 DFQATT, CDR2 SNEGSKA (reference sequence). Trimming took 0 bases from V and 4 from J; bases not matched to a gene: 12. CDR3 length: 17 residues. TCRdb used MiXCR to reprocess the reads, holding one entry per CDR3 protein. The data show just under 500,000 distinct CDR3 sequences, with more than 30% seen just once and 15% to 20% held by the top ten. The chain links TRBV20-1 to TRBJ2-1; 7 nucleotides agree with TRBD2. Sequenced material: cultured PBMCs, taken from culture after CMV antigen stimulation. The receptor was isolated from a human donor in good health (CMV status not recorded). Some clones in this sample may be carry-over from other donors' samples. The CDR3 region has the DNA TGCAGTGCTAGAGATCGGGTATTGGCGGGAGTATACAATGAGCAGTTCTTC. It is translated as CSARDRVLAGVYNEQFF.